These T cell receptor beta chains were read from a single sample in a study of T cell responses to AZD1222 COVID-19 vaccine. Produced via immunoSEQ multiplex PCR; TCRdb's table is partial and in-frame only. The profile covers about 110,000 clones, with 91% appearing a single time and 20% to 25% taken by the ten largest. Sequences were derived from peripheral blood, sampled on day 0 of AZD1222 vaccination. All receptors come from an adult in good health. CDR3s include the opening cysteine and the closing phenylalanine or tryptophan. The order of the fields is D gene, V gene, clone size, J gene, CDR3 protein, CDR3 DNA. A D gene is named only where the DNA matches it firmly. Size tells how often a clone was seen (once, few, many) or the class of an expanded clone, and some rows leave it out.

>-|TRBV15|few|TRBJ2-7
CATSRGRSSYEQYF
TGTGCCACCAGCAGAGGCAGGAGCTCCTACGAGCAGTACTTC
>-|TRBV6-5|-|TRBJ1-5
CASSPQAGFNQPQHF
TGTGCCAGCAGTCCTCAAGCAGGCTTCAATCAGCCCCAGCATTTT
>-|TRBV5-3|-|TRBJ1-1
CARSLGQMNTEAFF
TGTGCCAGAAGCTTGGGACAGATGAACACTGAAGCTTTCTTT
>-|TRBV19|-|TRBJ2-7
CASTQESSRAVSEQYF
TGTGCCAGTACCCAAGAAAGTAGCAGGGCAGTCTCCGAGCAGTACTTC
>-|TRBV4-3|once|TRBJ1-4
CASSQLTATNEKLFF
TGCGCCAGCAGCCAGCTGACAGCAACTAATGAAAAACTGTTTTTT
>TRBD1|TRBV27|-|TRBJ1-5
CASSPHGQGSNQPQHF
TGTGCCAGCAGTCCCCACGGACAGGGGAGCAATCAGCCCCAGCATTTT
>TRBD1|TRBV28|-|TRBJ1-2
CASNRGGGRERYGYTF
TGTGCCAGCAACAGGGGAGGCGGGAGAGAGCGCTATGGCTACACCTTC
>TRBD1|TRBV7-9|-|TRBJ2-3
CASSSYLGQGLKDTQYF
TGTGCCAGCAGCTCATACCTGGGACAGGGTCTTAAAGATACGCAGTATTTT
>TRBD1|TRBV5-5|-|TRBJ2-2
CASSLTGTANTGELFF
TGTGCCAGCAGCTTGACCGGGACAGCGAACACCGGGGAGCTGTTTTTT
>-|TRBV6-2/TRBV6-3|-|TRBJ1-5
CASSQPGGGHRPQHF
TGTGCCAGCAGTCAACCGGGTGGGGGGCACCGGCCCCAGCATTTT
>TRBD2|TRBV9|-|TRBJ2-7
CASSDHSGLVSYEQYF
TGTGCCAGCAGCGACCATAGCGGGTTGGTTTCTTACGAGCAGTACTTC
>-|TRBV20-1|-|TRBJ2-7
CSARLNYEQYF
TGCAGTGCTAGATTGAACTACGAGCAGTACTTC
>-|TRBV6-5|-|TRBJ2-2
CASSYGGEPTGELFF
TGTGCCAGCAGTTACGGCGGGGAACCGACCGGGGAGCTGTTTTTT
>-|TRBV9|-|TRBJ1-3
CASSPRRGGDTIYF
TGTGCCAGCAGCCCTCGTCGGGGAGGGGACACCATATATTTT
>-|TRBV7-8|once|TRBJ1-6
CASSPSRNSPLHF
TGTGCCAGCAGCCCCTCGAGGAATTCACCCCTCCACTTT
>TRBD1|TRBV2|-|TRBJ1-5
CASGTGVYQPQHF
TGTGCCAGCGGTACAGGGGTGTATCAGCCCCAGCATTTT
>-|TRBV30|-|TRBJ2-7
CAWRSPFGPYEQYF
TGTGCCTGGAGATCCCCGTTCGGGCCCTACGAGCAGTACTTC
>-|TRBV29-1|-|TRBJ1-2
CSAQGTVSNYGYTF
TGCAGCGCTCAGGGGACTGTGTCTAACTATGGCTACACCTTC
>-|TRBV4-3|-|TRBJ1-3
CASSHGGGLSGNTIYF
TGCGCCAGCAGCCATGGGGGGGGACTCTCTGGAAACACCATATATTTT
>TRBD1|TRBV10-3|-|TRBJ2-3
CAISLGQGSTDTQYF
TGTGCCATCAGCCTGGGACAGGGGAGCACAGATACGCAGTATTTT
>-|TRBV4-3|-|TRBJ1-1
CASSQTVMNTEAFF
TGCGCCAGCAGCCAAACAGTCATGAACACTGAAGCTTTCTTT
>-|TRBV24-1|-|TRBJ1-4
CATSLGDEEKLFF
TGTGCCACCAGTTTAGGGGATGAGGAAAAACTGTTTTTT
>-|TRBV18|-|TRBJ1-1
CASSPDIGRNTEAFF
TGTGCCAGCTCGCCGGACATCGGCCGGAACACTGAAGCTTTCTTT
>-|TRBV21-1|once|TRBJ1-1
CASFPTGMNTEAFF
TGTGCCAGCTTCCCGACAGGGATGAACACTGAAGCTTTCTTT
>-|TRBV7-9|-|TRBJ2-5
CASSLSETQYF
TGTGCCAGCAGCTTATCAGAGACCCAGTACTTC
>TRBD1|TRBV19|-|TRBJ1-4
CASTPRTGANEKLFF
TGTGCCAGTACCCCAAGGACAGGGGCTAATGAAAAACTGTTTTTT
>-|TRBV2|-|TRBJ1-5
CASSDPNQPQHF
TGTGCCAGCAGTGACCCCAATCAGCCCCAGCATTTT
>TRBD1|TRBV5-8|-|TRBJ2-1
CASSFTGGRWNEQFF
TGTGCCAGCAGCTTTACAGGGGGCCGTTGGAATGAGCAGTTCTTC
>-|TRBV18|-|TRBJ1-1
CASSPSSNTEAFF
TGTGCCAGCTCACCGTCTAGTAACACTGAAGCTTTCTTT
>-|TRBV18|-|TRBJ1-2
CASSLGSVGYGYTF
TGTGCCAGCTCACTAGGGTCAGTGGGCTATGGCTACACCTTC
>-|TRBV3-1/TRBV3-2|-|TRBJ2-7
CASSHQGGSYEQYF
TGTGCCAGCAGCCACCAGGGCGGTTCCTACGAGCAGTACTTC
>-|TRBV30|once|TRBJ1-2
CAGPLTGGGYTF
TGTGCCGGGCCGCTTACAGGAGGTGGCTACACCTTC
>-|TRBV12-3/TRBV12-4|-|TRBJ2-2
CASSYSTGELFF
TGTGCCAGCAGTTACAGCACCGGGGAGCTGTTTTTT
>-|TRBV6-2/TRBV6-3|-|TRBJ1-1
CASSLVGVGTEAFF
TGTGCCAGCAGTTTGGTAGGGGTGGGCACTGAAGCTTTCTTT
>-|TRBV7-2|-|TRBJ2-7
CASSLGRGGYEQYF
TGTGCCAGCAGCTTAGGGAGGGGGGGGTACGAGCAGTACTTC